This record looks at one T cell receptor (beta chain) sequence and its context. Its antigen is undetermined. Looked up from germline, CDR1 is SGHVS and CDR2 is FNYEAQ. This CDR3 contains 18 residues. Unmatched junction bases numbered 11, after V lost 5 bases and J lost 1 base. The study ran its PCR with 60 Vbeta and 13 Jbeta primers. Sequencing was performed with immunoSEQ multiplex PCR; in TCRdb, only in-frame clones are kept and a portion is missing. The repertoire has fewer than 150,000 clones, 60% to 85% of them found once; the top ten carry less than 3.5%. The data stem from a study of cytomegalovirus exposure and HLA in healthy donors. Study context: Approximately 190 million T cells yielded more than 90 million unique TCR beta sequences in earlier analysis. Broader study findings: The number of N-insertions in an Asian-associated ancestry cluster was reportedly below the roughly 620-donor mean in a later analysis.

The sequenced material came from PBMCs. The TCR was taken from a male donor in good health and CMV-seronegative. V usage is TRBV7-6 and J usage is TRBJ1-6; 7 positions agree with TRBD1. CDR3 in DNA: TGTGCCAGCAGCAAACAGGGGCGCGGGAGGTCCTATAATTCACCCCTCCACTTT. Translating gives CASSKQGRGRSYNSPLHF.